The present entry profiles one T cell receptor (beta chain) with its context. This CDR3 is also generated by other DNA sequences in the sample. In the source study's methods: Reference gene primer amplification gave estimated nucleated cell counts. Using immunoSEQ multiplex PCR, the repertoire was profiled, and TCRdb retains in-frame clones only, with some absent. For V, J and clone size, that table is used; D and trimming come from the DNA. The sample contains about 280,000 clones, nearly 90% of which appear only once. The entry originates in a study of blood T cell repertoires in COVID-19. Across the study: Specimens from acute and convalescent COVID-19 originated in the United States, Italy and Spain. In each case, the material was cDNA or gDNA derived from T cells, B-cell-depleted T cells, or PBMCs.

The TCR comes from a woman between 18 and 30 years old with acute COVID-19. The specimen was PBMCs or T cells enriched from blood (not recorded which).

CDR3 nucleotide sequence: TGTGCCAGTAAACTGGTGCCGAACACTGAAGCTTTCTTT. Protein: CASKLVPNTEAFF. The chain combines TRBV19 with TRBJ1-1; D not resolved. CDR1 and CDR2 (germline): LNHDA, SQIVND (reference sequence). Trimming removed 7 bases from V and 1 base from J, with 10 bases in between. The length of the CDR3 is 13 residues.